These T cell receptor beta chains were read from a single sample in a study of CXCR3-negative and CXCR3-positive naive CD8 T cells. From its re-call of the 5' RACE reads, TCRdb lists each CDR3 protein once, without DNA. The sample has 56,000 or so distinct CDR3 sequences; the top ten hold under 25%. The sample consisted of memory CD8+ T cells from blood. The receptors stem from a human donor in good health. Some clones in this sample may be carry-over from other donors' samples. Both conserved end residues are part of each CDR3.

v_gene: TRBV20-1
j_gene: TRBJ2-7
CDR3aa: CSARAGGDTYEQYF

v_gene: TRBV30
j_gene: TRBJ2-1
CDR3aa: CAWSVARGAYNEQFF

v_gene: TRBV20-1
j_gene: TRBJ1-5
CDR3aa: CSAAEFNQPQHF

v_gene: TRBV3-1
j_gene: TRBJ1-2
CDR3aa: CASSPSDRGRANYGYTF

v_gene: TRBV4-2
j_gene: TRBJ2-7
CDR3aa: CASSQPVGLAAYEQYF

v_gene: TRBV4-1
j_gene: TRBJ2-1
CDR3aa: CASSQRTSDEQFF

v_gene: TRBV27
j_gene: TRBJ2-5
CDR3aa: CASSWSRGLQETQYF

v_gene: TRBV25-1
j_gene: TRBJ2-5
CDR3aa: CASSDRSGGWDVLGQETQYF

v_gene: TRBV20-1
j_gene: TRBJ2-7
CDR3aa: CSARDPVSESSYEQYF

v_gene: TRBV5-5
j_gene: TRBJ2-3
CDR3aa: CASSTLTVGRLTDTQYF

v_gene: TRBV20-1
j_gene: TRBJ2-7
CDR3aa: CSAREDYEQYF

v_gene: TRBV7-2
j_gene: TRBJ2-7
CDR3aa: CASGLIYTSYEQYF

v_gene: TRBV29-1
j_gene: TRBJ2-7
CDR3aa: CSAETGTHEQYF

v_gene: TRBV27
j_gene: TRBJ2-2
CDR3aa: CASSLWVGEGNTGELFF

v_gene: TRBV25-1
j_gene: TRBJ2-3
CDR3aa: CASRNTDTQYF

v_gene: TRBV6-2/TRBV6-3
j_gene: TRBJ2-7
CDR3aa: CASSNQGASYEQYF

v_gene: TRBV29-1
j_gene: TRBJ2-7
CDR3aa: CSVVDLTYEQYF

v_gene: TRBV25-1
j_gene: TRBJ2-1
CDR3aa: CASSEAGWSVEQFF

v_gene: TRBV29-1
j_gene: TRBJ2-2
CDR3aa: CSVERWDRTGELFF